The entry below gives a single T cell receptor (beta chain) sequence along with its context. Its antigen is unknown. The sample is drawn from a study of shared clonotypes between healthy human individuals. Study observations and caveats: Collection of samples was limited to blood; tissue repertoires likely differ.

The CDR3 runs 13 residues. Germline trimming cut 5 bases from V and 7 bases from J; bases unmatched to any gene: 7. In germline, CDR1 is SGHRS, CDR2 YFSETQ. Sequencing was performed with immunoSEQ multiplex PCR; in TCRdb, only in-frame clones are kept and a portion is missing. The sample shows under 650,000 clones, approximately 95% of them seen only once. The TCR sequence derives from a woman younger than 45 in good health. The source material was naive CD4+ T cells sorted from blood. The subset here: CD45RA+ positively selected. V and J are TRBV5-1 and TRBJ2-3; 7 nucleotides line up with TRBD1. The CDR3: CASSSQGRNTQYF. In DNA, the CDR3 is TGCGCCAGCAGTTCACAGGGGCGGAATACGCAGTATTTT. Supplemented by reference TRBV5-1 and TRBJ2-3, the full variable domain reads KAGVTQTPRYLIKTRGQQVTLSCSPISGHRSVSWYQQTPGQGLQFLFEYFSETQRNKGNFPGRFSGRQFSNSRSEMNVSTLELGDSALYLCASSSQGRNTQYFGPGTRLTVL.